These T cell receptor beta chains were read from a single sample in a study of tumor and adjacent non-tumor tissue in lung cancer. TCRdb redid the calling of the multiplex PCR reads with MiXCR, one entry per CDR3 protein. The sample carries about 93,000 distinct CDR3 sequences, about 72% recorded once. What was sequenced was lung tumor tissue. The receptors derive from a man aged 60-69 years with non-small cell lung cancer. Both conserved end residues are part of each CDR3. The D gene is left open where the match is weak. The size of a clone is reported for some rows only, either as once, few or many, or as a class for expanded clones.

d_call	clone_size	v_call	j_call	cdr3_nt	cdr3_aa
TRBD1	.	TRBV24-1	TRBJ1-1	TGTGCCACCAGTGAGGCCGGACAGGATGAAGCTTTCTTT	CATSEAGQDEAFF
.	.	TRBV4-3	TRBJ1-5	TGCGCCAGCAGTCAAGATTGTGATCAGCCCCAGCATTTT	CASSQDCDQPQHF
.	.	TRBV6-2/TRBV6-3	TRBJ1-5	TGTGCCAGCAGTTTCCATGAGATGCTTCAGCCCCAGCATTTT	CASSFHEMLQPQHF
TRBD2	many	TRBV2	TRBJ2-5	TGTGCCAGCAGCGAATCAGGACTAGCGGGCTCAGAGACCCAGTACTTC	CASSESGLAGSETQYF
.	.	TRBV20-1	TRBJ2-3	TGCAGTGATAGAGATAGTGGACGCGAGTGGACATGGGGCGATACGCAGTATTTT	CSDRDSGREWTWGDTQYF
TRBD1	.	TRBV6-1	TRBJ1-2	TGTGCCAGCAATGGGAGACAGGGGGCTGACTATGGCTACACCTTC	CASNGRQGADYGYTF
.	.	TRBV29-1	TRBJ2-1	TGCAGCGTTTTTGGTCAGGGGAACGATGAGCAGTTCTTC	CSVFGQGNDEQFF
TRBD2	.	TRBV11-3	TRBJ2-1	TGTGCCAGCAGCAACGGGACTAACGGGAGCCATGAGCACTTCTTC	CASSNGTNGSHEHFF
.	.	TRBV11-2	TRBJ1-4	TGTGCCAGCCGTCTTACAAACAGTGAAAAACTGTTTTTT	CASRLTNSEKLFF
TRBD2	many	TRBV20-1	TRBJ2-3	TGCAGTGCTAGCTCCGCTAGGGGAGGGCCTCACGGGCAGTATTTT	CSASSARGGPHGQYF
.	.	TRBV4-1	TRBJ1-1	TGCGCCAGCAGCCAGAACCCACAGGGCCCTAGGGCTGAAGCTTTCTTT	CASSQNPQGPRAEAFF
.	.	TRBV11-2	TRBJ2-3	TGTGCCAGCAGATTCGAAGGGCCGGATATGAAGTATTTT	CASRFEGPDMKYF
TRBD1	.	TRBV10-3	TRBJ2-1	TGTGCCATCAGTGAGACCCCCGGTGTGGTGACAGGGGACAGAAATGAGCAGTTCTTC	CAISETPGVVTGDRNEQFF
.	many	TRBV6-2/TRBV6-3	TRBJ2-7	TGTGCCAGCAGTTACAATCAGCACGAGCAGTACTTC	CASSYNQHEQYF
TRBD2	.	TRBV4-3	TRBJ2-1	TGCACCAGCAGCCAAGATCCAGCGGGAGACGCCATTGATGAGCAGTTCTTC	CTSSQDPAGDAIDEQFF
.	large	TRBV5-4	TRBJ2-5	TGTGCCAGCAGCCAACCGGTCGAAGGAGAGACCCAGTACTTC	CASSQPVEGETQYF
TRBD1	.	TRBV6-1	TRBJ2-7	TGTGCCGGCAGGGCGGGACAGGCCTACGAGCTGTACTTC	CAGRAGQAYELYF
TRBD2	.	TRBV11-1	TRBJ2-2	TGTCCCAGCGGCATTGGGACCAGCGGGAGCAACGGGGAGCTGTTTTTT	CPSGIGTSGSNGELFF
.	.	TRBV13	TRBJ2-1	TGTGCCAGCAGCCCCTCCCGGCAAGCGGAGATTTTCTACAATGAGTGGTTCTTC	CASSPSRQAEIFYNEWFF
TRBD1	.	TRBV12-3/TRBV12-4	TRBJ1-2	TGTGCCAGCAGACAGCGGACAGGGGGCGCGGCTGGCTACACCTTC	CASRQRTGGAAGYTF
.	.	TRBV30	TRBJ2-1	TGTGCCTGGAGAGTCGGTCGGAAAAGCTCCTACAATGAGCAGTTCTTC	CAWRVGRKSSYNEQFF
TRBD1	once	TRBV28	TRBJ1-2	TGTGCCAGCAGTCCACCCAGGGGGACCTCTAACTATGGCTACGCCTTC	CASSPPRGTSNYGYAF
TRBD1	many	TRBV5-8	TRBJ1-1	TGTGCCAGCAGCTTGGAGGGGGCGGGCACTGAAGCTTTCTTT	CASSLEGAGTEAFF
.	once	TRBV6-1	TRBJ2-1	TGTGCCAACAGGCCGCGACTAAGCCCCTACAATGAGCAGTTCTTC	CANRPRLSPYNEQFF
.	.	TRBV11-2	TRBJ2-1	TGTGCCAGCAGCTTAGTGAGACAGAACAATGAGCGGTTCTTC	CASSLVRQNNERFF
.	many	TRBV4-1	TRBJ2-3	TGCGCCAGCAGCCAGGACACAAGCCGGGGCACAGATACGCAGTATTTT	CASSQDTSRGTDTQYF
.	many	TRBV28	TRBJ1-4	TGTGCCAGCAGTTTATCCGGAAATGAAAAACTGTTTTTT	CASSLSGNEKLFF
TRBD2	.	TRBV5-6	TRBJ2-7	TGTGCCAGCAGATTGGGGGGACTAGCGGCCTACGAGCAGTATTTC	CASRLGGLAAYEQYF
.	.	TRBV12-3/TRBV12-4	TRBJ1-1	TGTGCCAGCACCAAACAGGGAGGCACTGAAGCTTTCTTT	CASTKQGGTEAFF
TRBD1	many	TRBV5-1	TRBJ1-6	TGCGCCAGCAGCTTGGAGGGACAGATTTCTTCACCCCTCCACTTT	CASSLEGQISSPLHF
.	many	TRBV20-1	TRBJ1-2	TGCAGTGCTAGGGCGGCACAGTATGGCTACACCTTC	CSARAAQYGYTF
TRBD2	few	TRBV11-2	TRBJ2-1	TGTGCCAGCAGCTTAGCAAGGACTAGCGGGGAGCAGTTCTTC	CASSLARTSGEQFF
TRBD1	.	TRBV20-1	TRBJ1-2	TGCAGTGCTAGACTAACAGGGGGCGAGTATGGCTACACCTTC	CSARLTGGEYGYTF
.	.	TRBV29-1	TRBJ2-5	TGCAGCGTAGTGGGGACTAGGGACAGGGCCGGTCACAAGGAGACCCAGTACTTC	CSVVGTRDRAGHKETQYF
TRBD1	.	TRBV29-1	TRBJ2-7	TGCAGCGCTGTAGGGACAGGCGAATCCTATGAGCAGTACTTC	CSAVGTGESYEQYF
.	.	TRBV14	TRBJ2-5	TGTGTCAGCAACCAAGGGGTCCAAGAGACCCAGTACTTC	CVSNQGVQETQYF
TRBD1	few	TRBV28	TRBJ2-3	TGTGCCAGCAGCCGGCGGGGACAGGGGACAGATACGCAGTATTTT	CASSRRGQGTDTQYF
TRBD1	many	TRBV28	TRBJ1-6	TGTGCCAGCAGCCCCTCGGGACAGGGTCCTTCACCCCTCCACTTT	CASSPSGQGPSPLHF
.	many	TRBV7-2	TRBJ2-7	TGTGCCAGCAGCTTCTCCCACGAGCAGTACTTC	CASSFSHEQYF
.	.	TRBV29-1	TRBJ2-3	TGCAGCGCTTTCCACCAAGATTTGCAGTATTTT	CSAFHQDLQYF
.	.	TRBV13	TRBJ1-1	TGTGCCAGCAGATCCGGGATCCTAGGTAAAGCCTTCTTT	CASRSGILGKAFF
.	few	TRBV28	TRBJ1-6	TGTGCCTCCCGAGTGGAGCTTAATTCACCCCTCCACTTT	CASRVELNSPLHF
TRBD1	.	TRBV20-1	TRBJ2-2	TGCAGTGCTCCGAAGACAGGGGGCACCGGGGAGCTGTTTTTT	CSAPKTGGTGELFF
.	.	TRBV5-5	TRBJ1-1	TGTTCCAACAGCTTGGACTCGATTGGGCGTCCCACTGAATCTTTCTTT	CSNSLDSIGRPTESFF
TRBD1	once	TRBV12-5	TRBJ2-7	TGTGCTAGTGTGCCACCCGGGACAGGGACCTATGAGCAGTACTTC	CASVPPGTGTYEQYF
.	.	TRBV11-2	TRBJ2-5	TGTGCCAGCAGCTTAGTCCCCTCAGGAGAAGAGACCCAGTATTTC	CASSLVPSGEETQYF
.	.	TRBV7-9	TRBJ2-5	TGTGTTAGCAGCGTCCCTATTGAGACCCAGTACTTC	CVSSVPIETQYF
TRBD2	many	TRBV28	TRBJ2-7	TGTGCCAGCAGTAAACTAGCGGGAGTATACGAGCAGTACTTC	CASSKLAGVYEQYF
.	.	TRBV6-1	TRBJ1-5	TGTGTCAGCAGTGGTACAAGGGTGGTCAATCAGCCCCAGCATTTT	CVSSGTRVVNQPQHF
TRBD2	.	TRBV29-1	TRBJ2-3	TGCATCGCCTATGGACTAGCGGGAGGCACAGATACCCAGTATTTT	CIAYGLAGGTDTQYF
TRBD2	.	TRBV11-2	TRBJ2-1	TGCGCAAGCAGCTTAGTGCTGGGACTAGAGAACAATGAGCAGTTCTTC	CASSLVLGLENNEQFF
.	.	TRBV20-1	TRBJ1-1	TGCTGTGCTAGTCCGAGGTTGAACAATGAAGCTTTCTTT	CCASPRLNNEAFF
.	.	TRBV5-6	TRBJ2-7	TGTGTCAGGCGTGCCTGGGGAAAGGGAACCTACGAGCAGTACTTC	CVRRAWGKGTYEQYF
TRBD1	.	TRBV6-2/TRBV6-3	TRBJ2-2	TGTGCCAACAGATCCCCGGGACAGGGGTTTGTCGGGGAGCTGTTTTTT	CANRSPGQGFVGELFF
.	.	TRBV10-3	TRBJ2-7	TGTGCCATCAGTCCGGATTATTACGAGCAGTACTTC	CAISPDYYEQYF
.	.	TRBV20-1	TRBJ1-4	TGCAGTGCTAGCCAGGGGCTTTCGGAAAAACTGTCTTTT	CSASQGLSEKLSF
TRBD2	.	TRBV5-1	TRBJ2-7	TGCGCCAGCAGCTTGGGCCTAGCGGGGGAGACCTACGTACAGTACTTC	CASSLGLAGETYVQYF
.	.	TRBV11-1	TRBJ2-2	TGTGCCAGCAGCTTCGAAGTGACCGGGGAGCTGTTCTTT	CASSFEVTGELFF
TRBD1	.	TRBV6-2/TRBV6-3	TRBJ1-5	TGTGCCAGCAGTCATTCTAAGCTCCGGACAGGTGCTCTCAATCAGTCCCAGCATTTT	CASSHSKLRTGALNQSQHF
.	.	TRBV6-5	TRBJ2-1	TGTGCCAGCAGTCTGGACACAAGCTCCTACGATGAGCAGTTCTTT	CASSLDTSSYDEQFF